This T cell receptor beta chain was captured by sequencing in a study of T cell responses to AZD1222 COVID-19 vaccine. Findings and caveats of the study: The repertoires were collected only after the peak T cell response. Just 5 or 6 AZD1222 recipients tested seropositive at baseline. Vaccine-associated CD4 TCRs spanned spike, dominant at 160-218 and 743-854.

Profiled with immunoSEQ multiplex PCR; TCRdb holds only in-frame clones, not every one. The table has 100,000 to 130,000 clones, 91% seen once; the top ten hold under 25%. On this clone: Its antigen is undetermined.

The CDR3 length is 15 residues. CDR1 and CDR2 from the germline V gene are LNHDA and SQIVND (reference sequence). Trimming left V 5 bases short and J 4 bases short, with 18 bases between. The sequences come from peripheral blood, collected on day 0 of AZD1222 vaccination. The rearrangement joins TRBV19 to TRBJ2-7, with TRBD2 as a possible D gene (6 bases). The sequence came from an adult in good health. The CDR3 coding sequence is TGTGCCAGTAGTGCTCAAGTAGGTGCGGGATACGAGCAGTACTTC. Translation: CASSAQVGAGYEQYF.